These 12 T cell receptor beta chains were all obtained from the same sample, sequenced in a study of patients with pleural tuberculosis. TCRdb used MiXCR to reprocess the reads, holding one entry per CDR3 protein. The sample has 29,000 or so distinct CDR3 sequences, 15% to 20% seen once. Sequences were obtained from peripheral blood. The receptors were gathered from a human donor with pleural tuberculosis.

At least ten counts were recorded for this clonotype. The CDR3 protein is CASSLGMDTQYF. CDR3 sequence (DNA): TGTGCCAGCAGCCTGGGCATGGATACGCAGTATTTT. The chain employs TRBV3-2 and TRBJ2-3. TRBV3-2 is a listed pseudogene. The CDR3 has 12 residues.

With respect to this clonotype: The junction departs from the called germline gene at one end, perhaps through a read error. This chain's CDR3 is CAGSIVYRGNTETFF. CDR3 DNA: TGTGCCGGTAGTATAGTCTACAGGGGGAACACTGAAACTTTCTTT. This sequence joins TRBV19 and TRBJ1-1; TRBD1 matches 8 bases. CDR1 and CDR2 (germline): LNHDA, SQIVND (reference sequence). The CDR3 contains 15 residues.

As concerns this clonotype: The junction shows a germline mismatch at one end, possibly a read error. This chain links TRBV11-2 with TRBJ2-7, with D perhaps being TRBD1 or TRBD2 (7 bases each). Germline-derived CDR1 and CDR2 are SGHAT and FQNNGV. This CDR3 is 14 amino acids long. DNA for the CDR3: TGTGCCAGCAGCTTACAGGGGGGGCGTCACGAGCAGCACTTC. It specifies CASSLQGGRHEQHF.

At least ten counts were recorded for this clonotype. The DNA for the CDR3 is TGTGCCAGCAGACCACTAGCGTTCTCCTACAATGAGCAGTTCTTC. Its protein product is CASRPLAFSYNEQFF. The V and J genes are TRBV7-9 and TRBJ2-1; 7 bases match TRBD2. The junction had 5 bases not matched to a gene; V was cut back by 6 bases and J by 0 bases. The germline V gene encodes CDR1 SEHNR and CDR2 FQNEAQ (reference sequence). The CDR3 covers 15 residues.

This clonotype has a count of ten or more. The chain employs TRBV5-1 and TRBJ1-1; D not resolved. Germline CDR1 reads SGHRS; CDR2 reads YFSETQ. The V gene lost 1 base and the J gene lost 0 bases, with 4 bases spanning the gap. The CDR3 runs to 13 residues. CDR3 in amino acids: CASSLLVNTEAFF. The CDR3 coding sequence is TGCGCCAGCAGCTTGTTAGTGAACACTGAAGCTTTCTTT.

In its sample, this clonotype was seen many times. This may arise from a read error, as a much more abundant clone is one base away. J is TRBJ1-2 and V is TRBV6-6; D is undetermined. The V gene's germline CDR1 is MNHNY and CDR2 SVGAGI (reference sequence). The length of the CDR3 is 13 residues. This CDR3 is CASSYAPNYGYAF. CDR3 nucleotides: TGTGCCAGCAGTTACGCCCCTAACTATGGCTACGCCTTC.

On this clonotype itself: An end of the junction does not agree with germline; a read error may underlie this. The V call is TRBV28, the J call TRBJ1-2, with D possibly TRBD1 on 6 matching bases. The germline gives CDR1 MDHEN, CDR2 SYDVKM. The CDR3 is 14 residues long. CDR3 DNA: TGTGCCAGCACCCGACTCGCAGCAGGGGATGGCTACCCCTTC. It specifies CASTRLAAGDGYPF.

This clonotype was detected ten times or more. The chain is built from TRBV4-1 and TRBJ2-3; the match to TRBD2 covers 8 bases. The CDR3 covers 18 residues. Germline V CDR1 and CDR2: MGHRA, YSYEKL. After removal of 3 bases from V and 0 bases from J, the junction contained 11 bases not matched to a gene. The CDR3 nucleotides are TGCGCCAGCAGCCAGGCCGTAGCGGGAAGTCATAGCACAGATACGCAGTATTTT. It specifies CASSQAVAGSHSTDTQYF.

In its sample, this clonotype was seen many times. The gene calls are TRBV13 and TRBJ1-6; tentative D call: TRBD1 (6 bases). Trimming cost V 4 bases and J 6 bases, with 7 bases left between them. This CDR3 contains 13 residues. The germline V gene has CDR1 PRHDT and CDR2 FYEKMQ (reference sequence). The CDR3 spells CASSWDTNSPLHF. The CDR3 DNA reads TGTGCCAGCAGCTGGGACACTAATTCACCCCTCCACTTT.

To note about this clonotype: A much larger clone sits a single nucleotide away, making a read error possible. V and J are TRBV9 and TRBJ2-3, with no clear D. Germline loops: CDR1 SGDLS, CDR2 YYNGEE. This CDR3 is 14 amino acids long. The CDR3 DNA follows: TGTGCCGGCAGCGTAGAGGCAGGCACAGATACGCAGTATTTT. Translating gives CAGSVEAGTDTQYF. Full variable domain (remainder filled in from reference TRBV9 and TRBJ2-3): DSGVTQTPKHLITATGQRVTLRCSPRSGDLSVYWYQQSLDQGLQFLIQYYNGEERAKGNILERFSAQQFPDLHSELNLSSLELGDSALYFCAGSVEAGTDTQYFGPGTRLTVL.

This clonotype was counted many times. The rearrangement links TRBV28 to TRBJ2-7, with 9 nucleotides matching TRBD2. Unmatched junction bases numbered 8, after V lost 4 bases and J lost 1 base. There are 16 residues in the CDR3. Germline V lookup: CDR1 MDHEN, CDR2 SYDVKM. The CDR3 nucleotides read TGTGCCAGCAGTTCTCCCGGGACTAGCAGTTCCTACGAGCAGTACTTC. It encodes CASSSPGTSSSYEQYF.

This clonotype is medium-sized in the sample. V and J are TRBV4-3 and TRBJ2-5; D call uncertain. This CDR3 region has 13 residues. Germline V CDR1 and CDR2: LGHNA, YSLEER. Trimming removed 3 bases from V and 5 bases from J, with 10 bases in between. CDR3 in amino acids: CASSQLMGETQYF. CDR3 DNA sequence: TGCGCCAGCAGCCAGCTGATGGGGGAGACCCAGTACTTC.